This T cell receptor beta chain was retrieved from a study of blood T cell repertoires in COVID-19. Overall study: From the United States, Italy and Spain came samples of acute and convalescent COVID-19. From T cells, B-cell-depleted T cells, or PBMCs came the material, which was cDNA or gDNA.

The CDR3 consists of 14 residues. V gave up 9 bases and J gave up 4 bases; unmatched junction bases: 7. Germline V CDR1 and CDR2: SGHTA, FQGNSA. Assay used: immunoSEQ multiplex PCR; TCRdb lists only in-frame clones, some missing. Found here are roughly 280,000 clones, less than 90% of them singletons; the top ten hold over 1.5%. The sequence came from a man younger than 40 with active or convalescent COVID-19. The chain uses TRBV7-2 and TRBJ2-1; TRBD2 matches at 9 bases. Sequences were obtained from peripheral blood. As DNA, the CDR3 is TGTGCCAGTGTGAGGCGGGGGGGTTACAATGAGCAGTTCTTC. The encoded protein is CASVRRGGYNEQFF.